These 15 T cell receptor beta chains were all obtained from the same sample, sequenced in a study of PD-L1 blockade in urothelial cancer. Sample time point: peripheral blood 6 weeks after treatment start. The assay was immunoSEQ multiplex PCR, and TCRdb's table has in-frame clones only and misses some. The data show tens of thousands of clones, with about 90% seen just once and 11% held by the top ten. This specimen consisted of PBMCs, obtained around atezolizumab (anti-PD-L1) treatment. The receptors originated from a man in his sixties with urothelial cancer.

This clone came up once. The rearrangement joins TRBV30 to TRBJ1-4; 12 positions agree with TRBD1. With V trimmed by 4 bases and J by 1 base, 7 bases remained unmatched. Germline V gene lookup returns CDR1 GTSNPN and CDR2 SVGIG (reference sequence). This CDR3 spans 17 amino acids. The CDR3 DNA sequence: TGTGCCTGGACCCCGGGACAGGGGGCCCTAACTAATGAAAAACTGTTTTTT. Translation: CAWTPGQGALTNEKLFF.

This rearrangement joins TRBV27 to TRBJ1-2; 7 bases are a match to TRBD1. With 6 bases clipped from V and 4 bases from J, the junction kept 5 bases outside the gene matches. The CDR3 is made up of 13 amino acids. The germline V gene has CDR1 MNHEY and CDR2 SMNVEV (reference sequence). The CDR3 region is CASRTGTAYGYTF. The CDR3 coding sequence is TGTGCCAGCAGGACCGGGACAGCCTATGGCTACACCTTC.

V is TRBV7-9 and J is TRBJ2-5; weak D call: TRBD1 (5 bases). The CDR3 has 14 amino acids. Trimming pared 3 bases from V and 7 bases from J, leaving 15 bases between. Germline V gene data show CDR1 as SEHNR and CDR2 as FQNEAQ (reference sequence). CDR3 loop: CASSFETVSGTQYF. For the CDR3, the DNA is TGTGCCAGCAGCTTTGAGACAGTTTCGGGGACCCAGTACTTC.

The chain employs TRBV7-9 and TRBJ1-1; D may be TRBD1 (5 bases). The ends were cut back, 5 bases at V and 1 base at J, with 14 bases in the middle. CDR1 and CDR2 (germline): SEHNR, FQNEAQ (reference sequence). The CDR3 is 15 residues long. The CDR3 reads CASSNRGGKNTEAFF. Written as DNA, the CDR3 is TGTGCCAGCAGCAACCGGGGGGGTAAGAACACTGAAGCTTTCTTT.

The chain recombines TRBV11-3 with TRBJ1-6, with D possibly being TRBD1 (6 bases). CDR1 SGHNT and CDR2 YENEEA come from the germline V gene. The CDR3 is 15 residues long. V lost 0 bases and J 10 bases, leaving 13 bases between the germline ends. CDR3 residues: CASSLDPGRGSPLHF. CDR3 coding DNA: TGTGCCAGCAGCTTAGATCCGGGGAGGGGGTCACCCCTCCACTTT.

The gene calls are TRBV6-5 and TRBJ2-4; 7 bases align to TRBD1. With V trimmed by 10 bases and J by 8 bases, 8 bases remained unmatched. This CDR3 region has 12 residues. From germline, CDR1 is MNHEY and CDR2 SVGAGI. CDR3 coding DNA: TGTGCCACCAAAGACAGGGTATACATTCAGTACTTC. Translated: CATKDRVYIQYF.

CDR3 amino acids: CASRPSGNYGYTF. The CDR3 DNA reads TGTGCCAGCAGGCCCTCAGGCAACTATGGCTACACCTTC. V usage is TRBV11-3 and J usage is TRBJ1-2; no clear D gene. This CDR3 comprises 13 residues. V gave up 6 bases and J gave up 2 bases, with 10 bases separating them. The V gene's germline CDR1 is SGHNT and CDR2 YENEEA.

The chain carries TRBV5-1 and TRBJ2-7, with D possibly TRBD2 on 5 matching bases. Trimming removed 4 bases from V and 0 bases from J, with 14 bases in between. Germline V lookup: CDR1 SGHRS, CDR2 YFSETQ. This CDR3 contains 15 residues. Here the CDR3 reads CASSPGDEGSYEQYF. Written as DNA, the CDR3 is TGCGCCAGCAGCCCCGGGGATGAGGGCTCCTACGAGCAGTACTTC.

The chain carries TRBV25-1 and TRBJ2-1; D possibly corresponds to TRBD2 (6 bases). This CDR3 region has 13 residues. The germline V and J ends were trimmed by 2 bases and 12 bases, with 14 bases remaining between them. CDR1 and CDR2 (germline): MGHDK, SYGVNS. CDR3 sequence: CASSETGRPSQFF. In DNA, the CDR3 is TGTGCCAGCAGTGAAACTGGGAGGCCGTCGCAGTTCTTC.

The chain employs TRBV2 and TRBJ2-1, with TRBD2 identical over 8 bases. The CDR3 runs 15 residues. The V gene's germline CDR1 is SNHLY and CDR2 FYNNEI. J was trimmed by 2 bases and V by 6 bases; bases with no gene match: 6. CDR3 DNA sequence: TGTGCCAGCAGCCGAAGCGGGAGAGCCTACAATGAGCAGTTCTTC. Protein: CASSRSGRAYNEQFF. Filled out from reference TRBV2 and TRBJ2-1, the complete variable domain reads EPEVTQTPSHQVTQMGQEVILRCVPISNHLYFYWYRQILGQKVEFLVSFYNNEISEKSEIFDDQFSVERPDGSNFTLKIRSTKLEDSAMYFCASSRSGRAYNEQFFGPGTRLTVL.

The DNA of the CDR3 is TGTGCCAGCAGTTTAGACAGGGAACCTCAATATGGCTACACCTTC. It specifies CASSLDREPQYGYTF. The rearrangement joins TRBV27 to TRBJ1-2, with 7 bases matching TRBD1. Looked up from germline, CDR1 is MNHEY and CDR2 is SMNVEV (reference sequence). The ends lost 2 bases at V and 5 bases at J; junction bases unmatched: 8. The CDR3 sequence is 15 residues long.

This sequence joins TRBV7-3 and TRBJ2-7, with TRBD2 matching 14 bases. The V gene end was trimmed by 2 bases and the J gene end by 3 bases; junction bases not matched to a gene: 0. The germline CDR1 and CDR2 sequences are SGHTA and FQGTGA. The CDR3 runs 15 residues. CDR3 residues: CASSLGTSGGYEQYF. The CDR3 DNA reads TGTGCCAGCAGCTTAGGGACTAGCGGGGGCTACGAGCAGTACTTC.

As DNA, the CDR3 is TGTGCCAGCAGCCGGACAGGGGTTCCCTACGAGCAGTACTTC. This encodes CASSRTGVPYEQYF. The chain links TRBV7-9 to TRBJ2-7, with 9 bases lining up with TRBD1. After removal of 5 bases from V and 2 bases from J, the junction contained 4 bases not matched to a gene. The CDR3 covers 14 residues. Germline assignment: CDR1 SEHNR and CDR2 FQNEAQ (reference sequence).

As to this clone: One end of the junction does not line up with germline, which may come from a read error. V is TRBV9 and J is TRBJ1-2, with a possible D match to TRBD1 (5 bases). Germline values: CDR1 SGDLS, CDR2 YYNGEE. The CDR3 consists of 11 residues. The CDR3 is CASSVVGDLYF. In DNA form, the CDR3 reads TGTGCCAGCAGCGTAGTGGGGGACTTATACTTC.

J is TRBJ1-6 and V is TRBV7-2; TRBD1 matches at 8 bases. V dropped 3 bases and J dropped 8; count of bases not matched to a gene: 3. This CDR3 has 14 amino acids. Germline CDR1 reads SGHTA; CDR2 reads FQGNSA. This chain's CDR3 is CASSFRQGHSPLHF. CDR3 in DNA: TGTGCCAGCAGCTTTAGACAGGGGCATTCACCCCTCCACTTT.